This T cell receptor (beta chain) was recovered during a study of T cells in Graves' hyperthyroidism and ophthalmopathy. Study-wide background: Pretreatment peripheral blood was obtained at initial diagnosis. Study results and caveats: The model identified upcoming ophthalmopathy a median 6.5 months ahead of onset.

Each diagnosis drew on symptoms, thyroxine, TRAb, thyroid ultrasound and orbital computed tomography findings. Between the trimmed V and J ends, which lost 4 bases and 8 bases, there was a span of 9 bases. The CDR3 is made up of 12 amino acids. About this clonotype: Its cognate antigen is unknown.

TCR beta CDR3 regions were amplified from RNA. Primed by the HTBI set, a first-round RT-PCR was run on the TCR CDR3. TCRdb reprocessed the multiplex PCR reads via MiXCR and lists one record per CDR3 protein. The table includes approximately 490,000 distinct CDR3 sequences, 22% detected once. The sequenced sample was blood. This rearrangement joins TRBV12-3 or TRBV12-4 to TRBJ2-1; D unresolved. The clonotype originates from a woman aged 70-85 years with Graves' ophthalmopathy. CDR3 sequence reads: CASSSRVHEQFF. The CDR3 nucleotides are TGTGCCAGCAGTTCAAGGGTCCATGAGCAGTTCTTC.